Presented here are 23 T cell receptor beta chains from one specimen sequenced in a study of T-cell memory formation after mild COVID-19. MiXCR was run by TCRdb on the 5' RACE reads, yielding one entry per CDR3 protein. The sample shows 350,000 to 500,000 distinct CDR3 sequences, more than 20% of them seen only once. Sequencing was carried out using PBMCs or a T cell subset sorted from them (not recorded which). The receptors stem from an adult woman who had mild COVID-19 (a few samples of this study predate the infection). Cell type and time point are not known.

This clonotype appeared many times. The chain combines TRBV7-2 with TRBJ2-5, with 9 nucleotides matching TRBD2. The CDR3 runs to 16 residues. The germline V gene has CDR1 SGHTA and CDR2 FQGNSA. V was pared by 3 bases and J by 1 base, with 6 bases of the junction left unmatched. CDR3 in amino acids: CASSLAGGSPQETQYF. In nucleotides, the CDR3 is TGTGCCAGCAGCTTGGCGGGGGGGTCACCCCAAGAGACCCAGTACTTC.

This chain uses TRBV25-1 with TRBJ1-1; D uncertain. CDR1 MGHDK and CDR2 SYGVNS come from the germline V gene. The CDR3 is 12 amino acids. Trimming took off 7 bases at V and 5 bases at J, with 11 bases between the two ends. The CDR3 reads CASIGRMTEAFF. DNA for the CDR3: TGTGCCAGCATCGGCCGTATGACTGAAGCTTTCTTT.

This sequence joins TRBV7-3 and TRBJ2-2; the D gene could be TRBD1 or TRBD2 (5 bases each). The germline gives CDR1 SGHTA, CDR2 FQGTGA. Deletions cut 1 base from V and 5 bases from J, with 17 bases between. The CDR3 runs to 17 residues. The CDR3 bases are TGTGCCAGCAGCTTAATTCCCGGGGCACCCCGAACCGGGGAGCTGTTTTTT. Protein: CASSLIPGAPRTGELFF.

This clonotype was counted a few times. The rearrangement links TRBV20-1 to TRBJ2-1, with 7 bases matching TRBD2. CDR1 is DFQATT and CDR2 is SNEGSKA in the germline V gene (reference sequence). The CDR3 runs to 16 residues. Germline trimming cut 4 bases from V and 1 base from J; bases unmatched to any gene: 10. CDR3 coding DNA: TGCAGTGCTAAGACTAGGGAGGGGAGTTCCTACAATGAGCAGTTCTTC. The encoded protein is CSAKTREGSSYNEQFF.

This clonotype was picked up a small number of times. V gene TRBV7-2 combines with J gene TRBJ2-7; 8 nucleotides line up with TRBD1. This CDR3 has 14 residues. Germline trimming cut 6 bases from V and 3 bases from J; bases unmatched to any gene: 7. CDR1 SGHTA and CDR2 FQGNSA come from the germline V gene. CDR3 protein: CASSPAGGDYEQYF. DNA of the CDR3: TGTGCCAGCAGTCCCGCAGGGGGCGACTACGAGCAGTACTTC.

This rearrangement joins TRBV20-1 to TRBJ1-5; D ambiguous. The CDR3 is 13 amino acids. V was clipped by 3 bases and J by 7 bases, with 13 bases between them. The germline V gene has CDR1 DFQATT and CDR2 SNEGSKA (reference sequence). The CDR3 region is CSARGQTIQPQHF. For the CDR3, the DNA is TGCAGTGCTAGGGGTCAGACTATACAGCCCCAGCATTTT.

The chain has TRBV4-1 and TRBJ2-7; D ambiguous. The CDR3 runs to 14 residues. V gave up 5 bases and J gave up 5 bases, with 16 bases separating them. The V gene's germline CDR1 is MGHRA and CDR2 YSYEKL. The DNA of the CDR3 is TGCGCCAGCAGCGCTCGGACCCTGGGCCACGAGCAGTACTTC. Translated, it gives CASSARTLGHEQYF.

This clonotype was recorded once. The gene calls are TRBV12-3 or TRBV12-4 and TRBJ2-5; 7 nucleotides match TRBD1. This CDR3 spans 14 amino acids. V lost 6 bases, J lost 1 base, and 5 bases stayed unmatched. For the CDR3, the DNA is TGTGCCAGCAGGTTACGGGACAGCCAAGAGACCCAGTACTTC. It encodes CASRLRDSQETQYF.

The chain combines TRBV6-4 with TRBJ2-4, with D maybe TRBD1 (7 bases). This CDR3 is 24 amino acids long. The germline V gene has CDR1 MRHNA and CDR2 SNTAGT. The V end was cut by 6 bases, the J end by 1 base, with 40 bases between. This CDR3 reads CASSVRVTHPRPGGLVKAKNIQYF. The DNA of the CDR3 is TGTGCCAGCAGCGTACGCGTAACACACCCCAGGCCAGGGGGACTCGTAAAGGCCAAAAACATTCAGTACTTC.

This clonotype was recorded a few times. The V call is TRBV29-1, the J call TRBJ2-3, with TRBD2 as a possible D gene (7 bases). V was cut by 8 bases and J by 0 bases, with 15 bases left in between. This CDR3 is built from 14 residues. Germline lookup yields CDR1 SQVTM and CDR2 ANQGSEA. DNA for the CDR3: TGCAGCCTCCACAGGGAGGGGAGCACAGATACGCAGTATTTT. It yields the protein CSLHREGSTDTQYF.

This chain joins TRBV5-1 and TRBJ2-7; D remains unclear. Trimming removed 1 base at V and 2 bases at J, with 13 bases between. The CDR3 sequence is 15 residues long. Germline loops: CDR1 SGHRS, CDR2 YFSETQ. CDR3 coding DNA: TGCGCCAGCAGCTTGAGCACCCCCGGCACCTACGAGCAGTACTTC. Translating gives CASSLSTPGTYEQYF.

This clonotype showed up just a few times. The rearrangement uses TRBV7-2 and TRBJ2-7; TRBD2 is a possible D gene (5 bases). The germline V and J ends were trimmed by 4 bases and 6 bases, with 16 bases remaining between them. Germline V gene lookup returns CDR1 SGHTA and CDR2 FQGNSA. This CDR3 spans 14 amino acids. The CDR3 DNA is TGTGCCAGCAGCTATGACCACGGGATCTCCGAGCAGTACTTC. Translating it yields CASSYDHGISEQYF.

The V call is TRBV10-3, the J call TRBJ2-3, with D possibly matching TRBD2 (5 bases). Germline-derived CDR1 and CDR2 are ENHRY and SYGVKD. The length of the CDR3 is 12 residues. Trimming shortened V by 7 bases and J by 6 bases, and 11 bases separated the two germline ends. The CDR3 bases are TGTGCCATCACTTCGGGGTCCGATACGCAGTATTTT. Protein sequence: CAITSGSDTQYF.

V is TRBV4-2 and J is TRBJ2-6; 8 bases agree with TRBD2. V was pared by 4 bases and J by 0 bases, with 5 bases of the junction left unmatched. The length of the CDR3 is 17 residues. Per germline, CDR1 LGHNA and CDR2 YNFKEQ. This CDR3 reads CASSPTSVRSGANVLTF. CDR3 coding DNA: TGTGCCAGCAGCCCGACTAGCGTACGCTCTGGGGCCAACGTCCTGACTTTC.

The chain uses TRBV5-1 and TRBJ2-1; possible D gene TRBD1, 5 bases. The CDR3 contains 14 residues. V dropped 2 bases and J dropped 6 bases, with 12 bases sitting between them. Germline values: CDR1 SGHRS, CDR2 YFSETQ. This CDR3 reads CASSFVPQGNEQFF. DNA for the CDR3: TGCGCCAGCAGCTTCGTTCCTCAGGGCAATGAGCAGTTCTTC.

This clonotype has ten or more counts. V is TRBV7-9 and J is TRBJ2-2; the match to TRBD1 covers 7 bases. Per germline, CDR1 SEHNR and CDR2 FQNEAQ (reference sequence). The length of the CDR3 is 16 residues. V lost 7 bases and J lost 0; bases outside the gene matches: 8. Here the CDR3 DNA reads TGTGCCAGCACCCCAGGGGGACAGCCGAACACCGGGGAGCTGTTTTTT. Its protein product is CASTPGGQPNTGELFF.

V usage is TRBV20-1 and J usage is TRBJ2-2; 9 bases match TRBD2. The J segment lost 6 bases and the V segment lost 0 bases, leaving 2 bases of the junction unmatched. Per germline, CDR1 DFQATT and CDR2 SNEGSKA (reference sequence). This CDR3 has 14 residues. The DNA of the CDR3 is TGCAGTGCTAGAGATGGCGGGGGGGCCGGGGAGCTGTTTTTT. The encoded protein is CSARDGGGAGELFF.

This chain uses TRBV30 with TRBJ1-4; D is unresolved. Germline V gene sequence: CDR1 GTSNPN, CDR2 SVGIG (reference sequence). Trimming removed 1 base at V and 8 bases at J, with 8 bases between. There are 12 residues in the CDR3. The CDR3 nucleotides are TGTGCCTGGAGTGGTAGTGGCGAAAAACTGTTTTTT. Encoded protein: CAWSGSGEKLFF.

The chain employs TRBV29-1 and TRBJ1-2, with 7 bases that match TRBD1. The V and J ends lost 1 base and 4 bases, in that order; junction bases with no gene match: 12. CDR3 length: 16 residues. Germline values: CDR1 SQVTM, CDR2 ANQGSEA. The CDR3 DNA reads TGCAGCGTTGAAGTCCACAACAGGGGAGGTGGCTATGGCTACACCTTC. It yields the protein CSVEVHNRGGGYGYTF. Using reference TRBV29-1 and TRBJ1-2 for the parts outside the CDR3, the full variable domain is SAVISQKPSRDICQRGTSLTIQCQVDSQVTMMFWYRQQPGQSLTLIATANQGSEATYESGFVIDKFPISRPNLTFSTLTVSNMSPEDSSIYLCSVEVHNRGGGYGYTFGSGTRLTVV.

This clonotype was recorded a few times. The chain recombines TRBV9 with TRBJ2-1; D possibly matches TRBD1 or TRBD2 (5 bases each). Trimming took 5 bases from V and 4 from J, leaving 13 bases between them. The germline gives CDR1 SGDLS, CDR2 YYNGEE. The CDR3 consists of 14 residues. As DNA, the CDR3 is TGTGCCAGCAGACCTGAGGGGTTATACAATGAGCAGTTCTTC. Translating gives CASRPEGLYNEQFF. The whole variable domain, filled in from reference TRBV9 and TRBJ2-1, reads DSGVTQTPKHLITATGQRVTLRCSPRSGDLSVYWYQQSLDQGLQFLIQYYNGEERAKGNILERFSAQQFPDLHSELNLSSLELGDSALYFCASRPEGLYNEQFFGPGTRLTVL.

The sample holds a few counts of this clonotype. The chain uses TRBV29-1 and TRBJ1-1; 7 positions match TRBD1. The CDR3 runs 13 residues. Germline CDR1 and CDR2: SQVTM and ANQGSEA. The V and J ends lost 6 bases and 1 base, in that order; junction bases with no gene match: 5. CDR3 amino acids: CSVGRTGNTEAFF. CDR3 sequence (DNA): TGCAGCGTCGGGCGGACAGGGAACACTGAAGCTTTCTTT.

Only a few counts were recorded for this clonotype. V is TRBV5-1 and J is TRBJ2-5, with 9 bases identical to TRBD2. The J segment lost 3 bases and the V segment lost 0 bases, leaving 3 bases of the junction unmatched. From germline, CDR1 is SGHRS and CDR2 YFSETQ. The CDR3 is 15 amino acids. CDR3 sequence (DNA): TGCGCCAGCAGCTTGGGGACTAGCGAGAAAGAGACCCAGTACTTC. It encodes CASSLGTSEKETQYF.

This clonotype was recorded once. The CDR3 DNA sequence: TGTGCCAGCAGCTTAAGGGCTAGCGGGGGCACAGATACGCAGTATTTT. Translated: CASSLRASGGTDTQYF. The chain links TRBV7-9 to TRBJ2-3, with 9 bases aligning to TRBD2. CDR1 is SEHNR, CDR2 FQNEAQ, per germline (reference sequence). Losses at the gene ends were 2 bases for V and 1 base for J; bases not matched to a gene: 4. This CDR3 region has 16 residues.